This T cell receptor (beta chain) was sequenced during a study of blood T cell repertoires in COVID-19. There are 17 residues in the CDR3. The V and J ends lost 4 bases and 3 bases, in that order; junction bases with no gene match: 14. The germline CDR1 and CDR2 sequences are SGHAT and FQNNGV. Original processing notes: Nucleated cell number was recorded as an estimate derived from reference gene primer amplification. Profiling relied on immunoSEQ multiplex PCR, and the TCRdb table lists in-frame clones only, not all of them. V and J calls and clone size are those listed in that table; D and trimming were worked out from the DNA. Found here are about 14,000 clones, 70% to 90% of them singletons; the top ten hold 15% to 20%.

This sequence was found in a human donor with active COVID-19. The donor label of this sample is uncertain. The sequenced sample consisted of peripheral blood. The J gene is TRBJ2-7, the V gene TRBV11-2; TRBD2 matches 8 bases. CDR3 loop: CASSYRTWGGGHYEQYF. The CDR3 region has the DNA TGTGCCAGCAGCTACCGTACATGGGGCGGGGGGCACTACGAGCAGTACTTC.